The sequence of this TCR beta chain was determined in a study of blood T cells in healthy people across ages (dated by TCRdb to the mid-2010s). Describing the broader study: Template switching captured roughly one uniquely barcoded TCR beta cDNA molecule per two T cells in model experiments. Age-related changes in TCR beta repertoire diversity were measured in the study by deep sequencing normalized with unique cDNA molecular identifiers. Donors were grouped into four age groups: young (average roughly 17 years), middle-aged (over 35), aged (62) and long-lived (just over 80). To avoid experimental bias, donors of different ages were spread randomly across the sequencing lanes. For two donors (one aged 18 to 30 and one aged 80 or older), the study analyzed two additional independent replicas of 1 million unique cDNA reads from the same blood draw.

Taken from cysteine to phenylalanine, the CDR3 has 15 residues. Here the CDR3 DNA is all that survives: 45 bases in frame from base 1. V loses 0 bases, J loses 3 bases, and the germline ends lie 12 bases apart. The library relied on 5' RACE. Data came from an Illumina HiSeq 2500. A second PCR of roughly 7 to 12 cycles was run with a J-beta primer mix and a sample-barcoded 5' primer. A template-switch 5' adaptor carrying 12 random nucleotides introduced a unique molecular identifier onto each TCR beta cDNA molecule. Each sample yielded at least 3 million CDR3-containing paired-end reads. First-strand cDNA was synthesized from all RNA with the Mint cDNA synthesis kit, primed by a TRBC-specific oligonucleotide. Following uracil-DNA glycosylase treatment, a first 18-cycle PCR with universal primers M1SS and BC2_uni_R was performed on all cDNA. The paper's processing steps were these. Normalization of each sample was performed by random selection of 1 million high-quality reads, each carrying a distinct molecular identifier. Reads with shared molecular identifiers were discarded instead of being binned into consensus sequences. MiTCR, set to a Q25 quality threshold and the strictest error-elimination algorithm, was used for CDR3 identification, clonotype clustering and error correction. Lower-bound total TCR beta diversity was estimated with a nonparametric unseen species model using Euler transformation. TCRdb trimmed public reads at Q25 via fastp, called clones via MiXCR and kept in-frame beta chains. Here each entry gathers all rows of one CDR3 protein and keeps the most common genes and DNA. In this record, the V and J calls reflect TCRdb's handling and not the investigators' own analysis. This sample has some 1.6 million distinct CDR3 sequences in its table, and 30% to 35% of those were observed once. Together, the top ten hold approximately 10% of the sample.

Overall study results and their limits: The CMV infection status of donors was not known, potentially confounding age-related changes in expanded clonotypes. Total diversity estimates from one million sequenced T cells were considered lower bounds and underestimates. Compared with the aged group, the long-lived group had more naive CD4+ T cells, fewer expanded clones and increased TCR diversity, suggesting age selection. Conclusive comparison of naive and antigen-experienced compartments was prevented by the profiling of bulk unsorted PBMCs. A strong correlation was found between observed TCR beta diversity and the percentage of naive T cells measured by flow cytometry. As age increased, observed TCR beta diversity per million T cells dropped in a roughly linear way, and a significant reduction was already evident by age 40.

The roughly 39 donors, aged about 6 to 90 years, were systemically healthy Caucasian individuals from Russia. Each donor gave 8 to 10 milliliters of peripheral blood, drawn into EDTA-treated Vacutainer tubes. Ficoll-Paque density-gradient centrifugation was used to isolate PBMCs, with at least 6.5 million obtained per sample. Total RNA, at least 6 micrograms per sample, was extracted from PBMCs with Trizol reagent. For every donor, flow cytometry on a PBMC aliquot measured the percentage of naive CD45RAhigh/CD27high T cells. This clonotype has only a few counts. No antigen is known for it. No much larger clonotype is one base removed from it; base qualities were not supplied.

The sequenced material came from blood. The sequence links TRBV12-3 or TRBV12-4 to TRBJ2-7, with the D gene not clear enough to name. The clonotype comes from a woman aged 30 to 39 in good health. The DNA is TGTGCCAGCAGTTTAGCGGTGGGTTCCGGCTACGAGCAGTACTTC. This gives the protein CASSLAVGSGYEQYF.